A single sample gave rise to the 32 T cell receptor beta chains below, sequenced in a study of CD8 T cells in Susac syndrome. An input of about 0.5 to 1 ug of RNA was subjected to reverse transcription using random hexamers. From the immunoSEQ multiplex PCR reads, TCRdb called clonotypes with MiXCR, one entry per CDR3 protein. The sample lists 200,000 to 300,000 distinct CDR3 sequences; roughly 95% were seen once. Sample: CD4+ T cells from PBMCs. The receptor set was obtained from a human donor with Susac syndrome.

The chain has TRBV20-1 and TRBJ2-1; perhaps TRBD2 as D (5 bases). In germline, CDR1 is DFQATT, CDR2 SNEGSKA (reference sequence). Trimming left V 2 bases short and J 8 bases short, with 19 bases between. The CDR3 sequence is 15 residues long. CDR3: CSARSRAVFRHEQFF. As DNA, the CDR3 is TGCAGTGCTAGAAGTAGAGCGGTCTTTAGGCATGAGCAGTTCTTC.

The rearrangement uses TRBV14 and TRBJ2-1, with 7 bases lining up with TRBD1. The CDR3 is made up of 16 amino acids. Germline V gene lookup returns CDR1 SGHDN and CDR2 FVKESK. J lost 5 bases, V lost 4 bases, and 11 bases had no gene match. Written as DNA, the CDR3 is TGTGCCAGCAGCCTCTTACCGGGACAGCGAAACAATGAGCAGTTCTTC. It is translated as CASSLLPGQRNNEQFF.

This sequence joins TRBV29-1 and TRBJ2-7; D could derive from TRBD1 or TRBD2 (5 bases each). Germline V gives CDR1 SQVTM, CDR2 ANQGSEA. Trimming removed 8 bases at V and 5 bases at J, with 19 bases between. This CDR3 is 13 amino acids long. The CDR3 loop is CSIRITGQDEQYF. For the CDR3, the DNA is TGCAGCATAAGGATCACGGGGCAAGACGAGCAGTACTTC.

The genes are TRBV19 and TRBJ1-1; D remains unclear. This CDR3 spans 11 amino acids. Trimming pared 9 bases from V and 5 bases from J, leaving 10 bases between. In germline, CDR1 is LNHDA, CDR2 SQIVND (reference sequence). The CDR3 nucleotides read TGTGCCAGCACCGGTTGGACTGAAGCTTTCTTT. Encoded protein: CASTGWTEAFF.

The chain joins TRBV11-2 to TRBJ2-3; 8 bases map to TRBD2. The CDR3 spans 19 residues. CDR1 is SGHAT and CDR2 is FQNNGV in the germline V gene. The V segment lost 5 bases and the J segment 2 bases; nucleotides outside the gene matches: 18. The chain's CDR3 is CASSPRFRPGLVVTDTQYF. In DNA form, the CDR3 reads TGTGCCAGCAGCCCGAGGTTCCGGCCGGGACTAGTGGTCACAGATACGCAGTATTTT.

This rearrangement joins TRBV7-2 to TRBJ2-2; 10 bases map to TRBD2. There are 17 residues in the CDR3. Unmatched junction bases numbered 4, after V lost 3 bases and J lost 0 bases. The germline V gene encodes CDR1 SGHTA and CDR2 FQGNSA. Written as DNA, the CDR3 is TGTGCCAGCAGCTTCGGACTAGCGGAGGCGAACACCGGGGAGCTGTTTTTT. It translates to CASSFGLAEANTGELFF.

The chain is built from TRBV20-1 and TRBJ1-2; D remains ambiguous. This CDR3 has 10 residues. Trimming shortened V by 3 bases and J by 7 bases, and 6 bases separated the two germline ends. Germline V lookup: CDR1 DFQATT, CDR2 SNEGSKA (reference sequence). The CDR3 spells CSASSSGYTF. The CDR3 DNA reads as TGCAGTGCTAGTTCCAGTGGCTACACCTTC.

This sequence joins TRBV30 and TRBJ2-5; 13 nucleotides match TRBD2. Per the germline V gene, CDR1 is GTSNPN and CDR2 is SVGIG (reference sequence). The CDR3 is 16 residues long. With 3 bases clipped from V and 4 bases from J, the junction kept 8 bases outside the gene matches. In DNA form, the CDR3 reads TGTGCCTGGAGCCACGGACTAGCGGGAGAGGCAGAGACCCAGTACTTC. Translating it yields CAWSHGLAGEAETQYF.

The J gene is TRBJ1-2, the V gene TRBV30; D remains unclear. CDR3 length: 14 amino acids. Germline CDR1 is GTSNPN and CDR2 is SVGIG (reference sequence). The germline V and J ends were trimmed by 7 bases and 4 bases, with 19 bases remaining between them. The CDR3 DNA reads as TGTGCCTCCCCGTCTTGGGAACGCCGCTATGGCTACACCTTC. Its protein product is CASPSWERRYGYTF.

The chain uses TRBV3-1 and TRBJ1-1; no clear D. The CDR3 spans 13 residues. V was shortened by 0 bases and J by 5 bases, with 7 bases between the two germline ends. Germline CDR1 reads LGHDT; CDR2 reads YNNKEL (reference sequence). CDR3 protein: CASSQDWVTEAFF. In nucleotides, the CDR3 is TGTGCCAGCAGCCAAGATTGGGTAACTGAAGCTTTCTTT.

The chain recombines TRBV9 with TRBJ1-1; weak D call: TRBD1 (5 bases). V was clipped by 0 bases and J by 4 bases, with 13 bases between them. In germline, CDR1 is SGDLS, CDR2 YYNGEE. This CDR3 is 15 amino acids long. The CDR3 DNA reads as TGTGCCAGCAGCGTAGCTACCCAGACAGCCACTGAAGCTTTCTTT. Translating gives CASSVATQTATEAFF.

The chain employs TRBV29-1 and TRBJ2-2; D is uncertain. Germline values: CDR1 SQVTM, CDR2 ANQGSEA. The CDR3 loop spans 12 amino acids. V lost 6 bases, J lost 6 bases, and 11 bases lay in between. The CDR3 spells CSVAAGAGELFF. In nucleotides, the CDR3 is TGCAGCGTCGCAGCTGGGGCCGGGGAGCTGTTTTTT.

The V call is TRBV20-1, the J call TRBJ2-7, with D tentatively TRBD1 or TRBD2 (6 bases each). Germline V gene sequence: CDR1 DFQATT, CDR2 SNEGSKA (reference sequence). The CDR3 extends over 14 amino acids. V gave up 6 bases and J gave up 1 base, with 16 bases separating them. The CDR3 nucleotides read TGCAGTGCCCAATTGGGGGGCCCTTCCTACGAGCAGTACTTC. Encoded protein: CSAQLGGPSYEQYF.

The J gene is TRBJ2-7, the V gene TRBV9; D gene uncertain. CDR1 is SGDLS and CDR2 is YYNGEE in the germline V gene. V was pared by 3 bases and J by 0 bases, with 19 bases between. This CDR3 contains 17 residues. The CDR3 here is CASSATPSAVSSYEQYF. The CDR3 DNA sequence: TGTGCCAGCAGCGCTACCCCATCGGCAGTAAGCTCCTACGAGCAGTACTTC.

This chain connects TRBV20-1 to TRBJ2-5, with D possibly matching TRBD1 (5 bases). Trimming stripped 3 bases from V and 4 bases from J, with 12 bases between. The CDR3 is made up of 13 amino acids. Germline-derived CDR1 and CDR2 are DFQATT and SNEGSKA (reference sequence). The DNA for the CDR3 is TGCAGTGCTAGCGGCGACAGTGGAGAGACCCAGTACTTC. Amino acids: CSASGDSGETQYF.

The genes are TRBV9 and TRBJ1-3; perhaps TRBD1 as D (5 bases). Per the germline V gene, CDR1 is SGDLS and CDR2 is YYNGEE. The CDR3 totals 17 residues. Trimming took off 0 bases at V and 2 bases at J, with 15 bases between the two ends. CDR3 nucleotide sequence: TGTGCCAGCAGCGTAGCTCCCTCAGGGATCGCTGGAAACACCATATATTTT. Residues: CASSVAPSGIAGNTIYF.

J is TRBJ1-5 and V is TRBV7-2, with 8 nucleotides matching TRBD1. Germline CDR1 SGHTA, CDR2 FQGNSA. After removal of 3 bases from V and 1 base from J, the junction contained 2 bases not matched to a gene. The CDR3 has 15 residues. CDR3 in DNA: TGTGCCAGCAGCTTGACAGGGGTGAGCAATCAGCCCCAGCATTTT. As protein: CASSLTGVSNQPQHF. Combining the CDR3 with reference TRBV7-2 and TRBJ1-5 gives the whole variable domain GAGVSQSPSNKVTEKGKDVELRCDPISGHTALYWYRQSLGQGLEFLIYFQGNSAPDKSGLPSDRFSAERTGGSVSTLTIQRTQQEDSAVYLCASSLTGVSNQPQHFGDGTRLSIL.

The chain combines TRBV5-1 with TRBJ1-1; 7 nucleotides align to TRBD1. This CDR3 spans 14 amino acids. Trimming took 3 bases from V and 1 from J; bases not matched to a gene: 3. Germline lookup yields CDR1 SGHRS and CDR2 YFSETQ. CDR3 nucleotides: TGCGCCAGCAGCTCCAGGGGGACGAACACTGAAGCTTTCTTT. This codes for CASSSRGTNTEAFF.

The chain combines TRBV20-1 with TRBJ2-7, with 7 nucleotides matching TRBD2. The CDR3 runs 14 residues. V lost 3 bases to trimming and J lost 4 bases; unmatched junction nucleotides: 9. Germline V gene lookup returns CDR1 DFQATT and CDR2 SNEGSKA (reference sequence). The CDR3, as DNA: TGCAGTGCTAGGTGGGAGGGACGGCTTTACGAGCAGTACTTC. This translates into CSARWEGRLYEQYF.

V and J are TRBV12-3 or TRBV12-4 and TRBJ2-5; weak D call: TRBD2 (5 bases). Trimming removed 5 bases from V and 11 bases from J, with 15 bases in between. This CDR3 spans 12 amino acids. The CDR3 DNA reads TGTGCCAGCAGTGGAACTAGGCTCCCGCAGTACTTC. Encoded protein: CASSGTRLPQYF.

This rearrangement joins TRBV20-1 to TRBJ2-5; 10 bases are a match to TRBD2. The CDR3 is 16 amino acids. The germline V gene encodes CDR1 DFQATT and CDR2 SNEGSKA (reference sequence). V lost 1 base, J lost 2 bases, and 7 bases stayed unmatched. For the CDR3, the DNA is TGCAGTGCTAGAGGGTCTACTAGCGGGACGCAAGAGACCCAGTACTTC. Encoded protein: CSARGSTSGTQETQYF.

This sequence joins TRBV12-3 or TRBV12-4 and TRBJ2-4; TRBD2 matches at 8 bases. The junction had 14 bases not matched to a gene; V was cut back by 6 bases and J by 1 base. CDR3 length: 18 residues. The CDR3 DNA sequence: TGTGCCAGCAGAGGGCCTAGCGGGTTCGTGATGGCCAAAAACATTCAGTACTTC. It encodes CASRGPSGFVMAKNIQYF.

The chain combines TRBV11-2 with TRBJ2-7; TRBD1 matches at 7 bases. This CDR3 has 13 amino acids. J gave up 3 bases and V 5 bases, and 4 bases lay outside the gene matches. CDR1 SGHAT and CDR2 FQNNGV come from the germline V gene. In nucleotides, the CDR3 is TGTGCCAGCAGCCCGACAGGGTACTACGAGCAGTACTTC. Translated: CASSPTGYYEQYF. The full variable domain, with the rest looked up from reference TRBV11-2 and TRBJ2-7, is EAGVAQSPRYKIIEKRQSVAFWCNPISGHATLYWYQQILGQGPKLLIQFQNNGVVDDSQLPKDRFSAERLKGVDSTLKIQPAKLEDSAVYLCASSPTGYYEQYFGPGTRLTVT.

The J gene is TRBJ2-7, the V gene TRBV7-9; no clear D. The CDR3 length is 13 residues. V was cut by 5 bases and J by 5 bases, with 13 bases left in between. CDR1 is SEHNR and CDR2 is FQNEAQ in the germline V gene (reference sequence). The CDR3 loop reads CASSLSLVNEQYF. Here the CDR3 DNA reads TGTGCCAGCAGCCTATCGTTAGTAAACGAGCAGTACTTC. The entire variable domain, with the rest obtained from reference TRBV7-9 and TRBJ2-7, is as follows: DTGVSQNPRHKITKRGQNVTFRCDPISEHNRLYWYRQTLGQGPEFLTYFQNEAQLEKSRLLSDRFSAERPKGSFSTLEIQRTEQGDSAMYLCASSLSLVNEQYFGPGTRLTVT.

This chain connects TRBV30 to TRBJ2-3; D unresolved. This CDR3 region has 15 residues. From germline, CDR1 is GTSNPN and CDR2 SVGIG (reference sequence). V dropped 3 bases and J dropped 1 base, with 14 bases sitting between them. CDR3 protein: CAWSTELGGTDTQYF. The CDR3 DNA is TGTGCCTGGAGCACAGAGCTCGGCGGCACAGATACGCAGTATTTT.

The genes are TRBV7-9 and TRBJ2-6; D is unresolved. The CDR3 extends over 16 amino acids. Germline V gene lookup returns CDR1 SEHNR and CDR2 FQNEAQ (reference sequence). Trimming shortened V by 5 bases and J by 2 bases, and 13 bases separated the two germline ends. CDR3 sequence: CASSPLVGAGANVLTF. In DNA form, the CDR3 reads TGTGCCAGCAGCCCCCTAGTGGGTGCTGGGGCCAACGTCCTGACTTTC.

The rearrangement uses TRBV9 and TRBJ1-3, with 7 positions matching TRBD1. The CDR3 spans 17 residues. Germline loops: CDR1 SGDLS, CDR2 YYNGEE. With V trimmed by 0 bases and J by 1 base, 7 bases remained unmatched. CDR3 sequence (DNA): TGTGCCAGCAGCGTAGGGAGACAGGGAAGTTCTGGAAACACCATATATTTT. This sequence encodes CASSVGRQGSSGNTIYF. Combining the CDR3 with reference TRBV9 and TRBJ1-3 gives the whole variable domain DSGVTQTPKHLITATGQRVTLRCSPRSGDLSVYWYQQSLDQGLQFLIQYYNGEERAKGNILERFSAQQFPDLHSELNLSSLELGDSALYFCASSVGRQGSSGNTIYFGEGSWLTVV.

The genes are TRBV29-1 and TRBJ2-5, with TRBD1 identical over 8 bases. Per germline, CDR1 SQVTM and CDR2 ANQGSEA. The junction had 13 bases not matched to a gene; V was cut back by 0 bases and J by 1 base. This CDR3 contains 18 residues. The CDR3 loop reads CSVEESEVQGALQETQYF. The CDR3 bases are TGCAGCGTTGAAGAGTCGGAGGTGCAGGGGGCCCTCCAAGAGACCCAGTACTTC.

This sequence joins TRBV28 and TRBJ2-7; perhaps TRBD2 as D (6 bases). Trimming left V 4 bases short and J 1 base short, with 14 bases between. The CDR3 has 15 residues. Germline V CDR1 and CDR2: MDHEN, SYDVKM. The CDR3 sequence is CASSSPAGLSYEQYF. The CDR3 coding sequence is TGTGCCAGCAGTTCCCCAGCGGGTCTTTCCTACGAGCAGTACTTC.

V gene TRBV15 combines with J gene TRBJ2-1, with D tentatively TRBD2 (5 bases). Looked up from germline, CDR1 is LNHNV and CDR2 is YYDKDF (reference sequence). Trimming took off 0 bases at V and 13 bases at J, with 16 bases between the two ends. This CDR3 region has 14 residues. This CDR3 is CATSRDHLARNQFF. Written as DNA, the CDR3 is TGTGCCACCAGCAGAGATCACTTAGCGAGGAATCAGTTCTTC.

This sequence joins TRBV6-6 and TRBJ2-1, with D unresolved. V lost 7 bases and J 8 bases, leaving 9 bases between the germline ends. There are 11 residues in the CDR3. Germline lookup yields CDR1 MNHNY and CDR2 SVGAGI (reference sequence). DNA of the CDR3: TGTGCCAGCACCCGAAGTGATGAGCAGTTCTTC. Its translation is CASTRSDEQFF.

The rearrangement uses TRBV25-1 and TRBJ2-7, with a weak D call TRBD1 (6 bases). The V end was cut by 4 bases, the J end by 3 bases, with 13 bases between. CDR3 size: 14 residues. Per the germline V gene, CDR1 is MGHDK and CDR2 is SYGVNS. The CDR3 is CASSVSKQGYEQYF. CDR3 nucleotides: TGTGCCAGCAGTGTATCGAAACAGGGCTACGAGCAGTACTTC.